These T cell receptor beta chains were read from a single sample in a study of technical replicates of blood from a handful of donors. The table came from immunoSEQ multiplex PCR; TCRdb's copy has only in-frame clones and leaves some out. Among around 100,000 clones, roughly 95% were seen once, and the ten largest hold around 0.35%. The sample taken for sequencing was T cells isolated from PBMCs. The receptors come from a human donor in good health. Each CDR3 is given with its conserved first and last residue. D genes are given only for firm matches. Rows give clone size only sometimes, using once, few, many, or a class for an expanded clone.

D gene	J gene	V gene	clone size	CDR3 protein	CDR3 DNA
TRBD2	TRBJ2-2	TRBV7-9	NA	CASSRRGTRDTGELFF	TGTGCCAGCAGTCGACGAGGGACTAGAGACACCGGGGAGCTGTTTTTT
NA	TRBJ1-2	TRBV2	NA	CATKRTNYGYTF	TGTGCCACAAAGAGAACTAACTATGGCTACACCTTC
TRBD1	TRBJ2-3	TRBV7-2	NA	CASSVGQGRNTQYF	TGTGCCAGCAGCGTGGGACAGGGACGAAATACGCAGTATTTT
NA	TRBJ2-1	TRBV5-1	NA	CASSLAAEEQFF	TGCGCCAGCAGCTTGGCGGCGGAGGAGCAGTTCTTC
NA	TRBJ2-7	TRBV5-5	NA	CASKSFYLGTPDEQYF	TGTGCCAGCAAGTCGTTCTACTTGGGGACTCCGGACGAGCAGTACTTC
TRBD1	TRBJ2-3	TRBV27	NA	CASGQGAFTDTQYF	TGTGCCAGCGGACAGGGGGCCTTCACAGATACGCAGTATTTT
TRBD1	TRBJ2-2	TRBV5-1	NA	CASSQTGGAGAGELFF	TGCGCCAGCAGCCAAACAGGGGGCGCAGGCGCCGGGGAGCTGTTTTTT
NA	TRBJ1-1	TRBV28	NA	CASSLGGGTEAFF	TGTGCCAGCAGTTTGGGGGGGGGCACTGAAGCTTTCTTT
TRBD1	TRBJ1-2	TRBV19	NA	CASSPRDRAYGYTF	TGTGCCAGTAGTCCGCGGGACAGGGCCTATGGCTACACCTTC
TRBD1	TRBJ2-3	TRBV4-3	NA	CASSQDQGTGGPDTQYF	TGCGCCAGCAGCCAAGATCAGGGGACAGGGGGCCCAGATACGCAGTATTTT
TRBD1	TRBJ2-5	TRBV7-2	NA	CASSLGTGEGETQYF	TGTGCCAGCAGCTTAGGGACAGGGGAAGGAGAGACCCAGTACTTC
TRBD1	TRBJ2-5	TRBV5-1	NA	CASSRGQGAQETQYF	TGCGCCAGCAGCAGGGGACAGGGGGCACAAGAGACCCAGTACTTC
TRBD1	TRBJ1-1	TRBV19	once	CASSFRTGGVNTEAFF	TGTGCCAGTAGTTTCCGGACAGGGGGCGTGAACACTGAAGCTTTCTTT
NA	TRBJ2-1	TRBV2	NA	CASSFTDLSYNEQFF	TGTGCCAGCAGTTTTACGGACTTGTCCTACAATGAGCAGTTCTTC
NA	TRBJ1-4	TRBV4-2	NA	CASSSHSATNEKLFF	TGTGCCAGCAGCTCTCACAGTGCAACTAATGAAAAACTGTTTTTT
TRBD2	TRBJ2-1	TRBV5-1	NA	CASSPGTRGDNEQFF	TGCGCCAGCAGCCCCGGGACTAGAGGGGACAATGAGCAGTTCTTC